This TCR beta chain was documented in a study of glioma-infiltrating T cells after dendritic cell vaccination. Trimming took 4 bases from V and 5 from J, leaving 11 bases between them. CDR3 size: 13 residues. Looked up from germline, CDR1 is LNHNV and CDR2 is YYDKDF (reference sequence). Time point specified: after dendritic cell vaccination, including at tumor progression/relapse. The data were produced by immunoSEQ multiplex PCR, yet TCRdb's version contains in-frame clones alone and is incomplete. The table includes tens of thousands of clones, approximately 83% detected once. The chain combines TRBV15 with TRBJ1-2, with D possibly being TRBD1 (5 bases). The clonotype was recovered from a human donor with glioblastoma. The sequencing used blood, collected after dendritic cell vaccination. The CDR3 DNA sequence: TGTGCCACCAGCAACTCGAGACAGTATGGCTACACCTTC. It translates to CATSNSRQYGYTF.